A single sample gave rise to the 29 T cell receptor beta chains below, sequenced in a study of OX40 agonist ivuxolimab in advanced cancers. Using immunoSEQ multiplex PCR, the repertoire was profiled, and TCRdb retains in-frame clones only, with some absent. The sample comprises more than 75,000 clones, 87% of which are singletons, and under 0.35% rests with the top ten. Sequencing was performed on CD4+ or CD8+ T cells sorted from blood, taken in a trial of the OX40 agonist ivuxolimab. The receptors come from an adult with an advanced solid tumor such as melanoma, head and neck, liver or kidney cancer.

The chain is built from TRBV6-4 and TRBJ1-1, with TRBD1 identical over 8 bases. This CDR3 comprises 12 residues. The J segment lost 5 bases and the V segment lost 6 bases, leaving 2 bases of the junction unmatched. Looked up from germline, CDR1 is MRHNA and CDR2 is SNTAGT. CDR3 DNA: TGTGCCAGCAGAGGGGACAGGACTGAAGCTTTCTTT. Translating gives CASRGDRTEAFF.

The count of this clone is one. This sequence joins TRBV7-8 and TRBJ2-7; the D gene could be TRBD1 or TRBD2 (5 bases each). CDR1 SGHVS and CDR2 FQNEAQ come from the germline V gene. CDR3 length: 14 amino acids. Trimming took 1 base from V and 2 from J, leaving 9 bases between them. The CDR3 protein is CASSLVGPTYEQYF. CDR3 nucleotides: TGTGCCAGCAGCTTAGTGGGACCAACCTACGAGCAGTACTTC.

Here the CDR3 reads CASSLASVRGQANYGYTF. In DNA form, the CDR3 reads TGTGCCAGCAGCTTAGCGTCGGTCAGGGGGCAGGCTAACTATGGCTACACCTTC. This rearrangement joins TRBV7-2 to TRBJ1-2; 8 bases are a match to TRBD1. V gave up 0 bases and J gave up 0 bases; unmatched junction bases: 9. The CDR3 spans 18 residues. Per germline, CDR1 SGHTA and CDR2 FQGNSA. The variable domain in full, completed from reference TRBV7-2 and TRBJ1-2, reads GAGVSQSPSNKVTEKGKDVELRCDPISGHTALYWYRQSLGQGLEFLIYFQGNSAPDKSGLPSDRFSAERTGGSVSTLTIQRTQQEDSAVYLCASSLASVRGQANYGYTFGSGTRLTVV.

The J gene is TRBJ1-4, the V gene TRBV28; 7 positions agree with TRBD1. The V segment lost 5 bases and the J segment 6 bases; nucleotides outside the gene matches: 6. From germline, CDR1 is MDHEN and CDR2 SYDVKM. This CDR3 is built from 14 residues. CDR3 protein: CASSPGTVDEKLFF. The CDR3 coding sequence is TGTGCCAGCAGTCCCGGGACAGTAGATGAAAAACTGTTTTTT. Complete variable domain (other parts from reference TRBV28 and TRBJ1-4): DVKVTQSSRYLVKRTGEKVFLECVQDMDHENMFWYRQDPGLGLRLIYFSYDVKMKEKGDIPEGYSVSREKKERFSLILESASTNQTSMYLCASSPGTVDEKLFFGSGTQLSVL.

V and J are TRBV6-5 and TRBJ2-2; TRBD1 might be the D (6 bases). The CDR3 spans 15 residues. Between the trimmed V and J ends, which lost 7 bases and 1 base, there was a span of 13 bases. CDR1 and CDR2 from the germline V gene are MNHEY and SVGAGI. In nucleotides, the CDR3 is TGTGCCAGCAAACTTCAGGGGTTGAACACCGGGGAGCTGTTTTTT. Protein product: CASKLQGLNTGELFF.

The chain couples TRBV28 to TRBJ2-3, with a weak D call TRBD2 (6 bases). The CDR3 consists of 16 residues. The ends were cut back, 6 bases at V and 3 bases at J, with 19 bases in the middle. Germline V gene data show CDR1 as MDHEN and CDR2 as SYDVKM. The CDR3 region is CASRPDRLAETDTQYF. CDR3 nucleotide sequence: TGTGCCAGCAGACCCGACCGGTTAGCGGAGACAGATACGCAGTATTTT.

In its sample, this clone was seen a few times. This chain joins TRBV6-5 and TRBJ2-5, with 7 bases fitting TRBD1. Losses at the gene ends were 4 bases for V and 3 bases for J; bases not matched to a gene: 2. CDR1 and CDR2 (germline): MNHEY, SVGAGI. CDR3 size: 13 residues. The DNA for the CDR3 is TGTGCCAGCAGTTGGGGACAGAAAGAGACCCAGTACTTC. Amino acids: CASSWGQKETQYF.

The rearrangement joins TRBV28 to TRBJ1-3, with a weak D call TRBD1 (6 bases). Germline-derived CDR1 and CDR2 are MDHEN and SYDVKM. This CDR3 has 15 amino acids. Trimming took 5 bases from V and 1 from J, leaving 12 bases between them. The CDR3 nucleotides read TGTGCCAGCAGTGCGCCCAGGGGTTCTGGAAACACCATATATTTT. Translated, it gives CASSAPRGSGNTIYF.

The V and J genes are TRBV19 and TRBJ1-4, with 10 bases that match TRBD1. The germline CDR1 and CDR2 sequences are LNHDA and SQIVND (reference sequence). Trimming took 2 bases from V and 7 from J; bases not matched to a gene: 7. The CDR3 contains 16 residues. As DNA, the CDR3 is TGTGCCAGTAGTATAAGTGGGACAGGGGTGCCTGAAAAACTGTTTTTT. This sequence encodes CASSISGTGVPEKLFF. Variable domain in full (rest from reference TRBV19 and TRBJ1-4): DGGITQSPKYLFRKEGQNVTLSCEQNLNHDAMYWYRQDPGQGLRLIYYSQIVNDFQKGDIAEGYSVSREKKESFPLTVTSAQKNPTAFYLCASSISGTGVPEKLFFGSGTQLSVL.

The V and J genes are TRBV7-6 and TRBJ1-2; TRBD1 agrees at 12 bases. This CDR3 has 16 residues. Germline loops: CDR1 SGHVS, CDR2 FNYEAQ. The junction had 3 bases not matched to a gene; V was cut back by 0 bases and J by 4 bases. CDR3 loop: CASSLAGTGGFYGYTF. The CDR3 DNA is TGTGCCAGCAGCTTAGCCGGGACAGGGGGCTTCTATGGCTACACCTTC.

V is TRBV28 and J is TRBJ1-2, with a tentative D call TRBD1 (5 bases). The CDR3 extends over 15 amino acids. V lost 2 bases to trimming and J lost 4 bases, with 14 bases between them. Germline V gene lookup returns CDR1 MDHEN and CDR2 SYDVKM. This chain's CDR3 is CASSLRGFESYGYTF. Written as DNA, the CDR3 is TGTGCCAGCAGTTTAAGGGGCTTCGAAAGCTATGGCTACACCTTC.

This clone was detected once. The V gene is TRBV18, the J gene TRBJ1-4; D gene ambiguous. V gave up 3 bases and J gave up 0 bases, with 17 bases separating them. Germline CDR1 is KGHSH and CDR2 is LQKENI. The CDR3 extends over 18 amino acids. CDR3: CASSPTVGFGTTNEKLFF. The CDR3 nucleotides are TGTGCCAGCTCACCCACCGTCGGGTTCGGCACAACTAATGAAAAACTGTTTTTT.

The chain couples TRBV7-6 to TRBJ1-6; 9 positions agree with TRBD1. V dropped 5 bases and J dropped 8; count of bases not matched to a gene: 4. The CDR3 is 14 amino acids. Germline V gives CDR1 SGHVS, CDR2 FNYEAQ. The chain's CDR3 is CASSPGQGYSPLHF. As DNA, the CDR3 is TGTGCCAGCAGCCCGGGACAGGGTTATTCACCCCTCCACTTT. Full variable domain (outside the CDR3, taken from reference TRBV7-6 and TRBJ1-6): GAGVSQSPRYKVTKRGQDVALRCDPISGHVSLYWYRQALGQGPEFLTYFNYEAQQDKSGLPNDRFSAERPEGSISTLTIQRTEQRDSAMYRCASSPGQGYSPLHFGNGTRLTVT.

The chain combines TRBV7-9 with TRBJ1-4; D is undetermined. The germline V and J ends were trimmed by 4 bases and 0 bases, with 9 bases remaining between them. The CDR3 extends over 15 amino acids. The germline gives CDR1 SEHNR, CDR2 FQNEAQ (reference sequence). The CDR3 loop reads CASSYTSATNEKLFF. In DNA form, the CDR3 reads TGTGCCAGCAGCTACACAAGTGCAACTAATGAAAAACTGTTTTTT.

The chain couples TRBV28 to TRBJ2-3, with TRBD2 identical over 13 bases. V shed 3 bases, J shed 4 bases, and the junction held 4 bases outside the gene matches. Germline CDR1 reads MDHEN; CDR2 reads SYDVKM. The CDR3 sequence is 16 residues long. CDR3 sequence (DNA): TGTGCCAGCAGTTTCGGACTAGCGGGAGTGGCAGATACGCAGTATTTT. Translated: CASSFGLAGVADTQYF.

This sequence joins TRBV18 and TRBJ1-1; D gene ambiguous. Germline lookup yields CDR1 KGHSH and CDR2 LQKENI. The V gene lost 3 bases and the J gene lost 1 base, with 12 bases spanning the gap. This CDR3 is 15 amino acids long. CDR3 residues: CASSPSGMGNTEAFF. The CDR3 nucleotides read TGTGCCAGCTCACCTTCCGGGATGGGGAACACTGAAGCTTTCTTT.

This sequence joins TRBV19 and TRBJ2-2, with 8 bases that match TRBD2. The CDR3 consists of 17 residues. Germline trimming cut 7 bases from V and 7 bases from J; bases unmatched to any gene: 17. CDR1 and CDR2 from the germline V gene are LNHDA and SQIVND (reference sequence). The CDR3 spells CASMGTRLARRGGELFF. For the CDR3, the DNA is TGTGCCAGTATGGGGACAAGACTAGCGCGGAGGGGCGGGGAGCTGTTTTTT.

The V gene is TRBV5-6, the J gene TRBJ2-1; 7 bases are a match to TRBD2. V shed 4 bases, J shed 8 bases, and the junction held 6 bases outside the gene matches. Germline V gene sequence: CDR1 SGHDT, CDR2 YYEEEE. The CDR3 runs 13 residues. The CDR3 sequence is CASSRTGRDEQFF. The CDR3 coding sequence is TGTGCCAGCAGCCGAACGGGGAGGGATGAGCAGTTCTTC.

Note on this clone: The identical CDR3 is also encoded by other nucleotide sequences in the sample. The rearrangement uses TRBV7-7 and TRBJ2-3; D unclear. Trimming left V 1 base short and J 0 bases short, with 11 bases between. This CDR3 is 16 amino acids long. Per germline, CDR1 SSHAT and CDR2 FNYEAQ (reference sequence). The CDR3 here is CASSLVAGASTDTQYF. The CDR3 bases are TGTGCCAGCAGCTTAGTGGCAGGCGCTAGCACAGATACGCAGTATTTT.

The chain combines TRBV28 with TRBJ2-3, with TRBD2 matching over 9 bases. The CDR3 contains 16 residues. Trimming cost V 6 bases and J 2 bases; bases outside gene matches: 9. Germline V gene lookup returns CDR1 MDHEN and CDR2 SYDVKM. CDR3 sequence reads: CASSPLRTSVTDTQYF. For the CDR3, the DNA is TGTGCCAGCAGCCCCCTCCGGACTAGCGTCACAGATACGCAGTATTTT.

The CDR3 sequence: CASSHVGGRSSYNEQFF. CDR3 nucleotide sequence: TGCGCCAGCAGCCATGTAGGGGGCCGGAGCTCCTACAATGAGCAGTTCTTC. The chain combines TRBV4-1 with TRBJ2-1; 7 nucleotides align to TRBD1. After removal of 3 bases from V and 0 bases from J, the junction contained 8 bases not matched to a gene. The CDR3 sequence is 17 residues long. CDR1 is MGHRA and CDR2 is YSYEKL in the germline V gene.

This clone has a single count. J is TRBJ2-7 and V is TRBV11-2; 9 nucleotides match TRBD1. In germline, CDR1 is SGHAT, CDR2 FQNNGV. V was clipped by 0 bases and J by 6 bases; unmatched bases: 6. This CDR3 is 15 amino acids long. The CDR3 nucleotides are TGTGCCAGCAGCTTAGATCAAAGGACAGGGGCCGAGCAGTACGTC. Amino acids: CASSLDQRTGAEQYV.

The chain has TRBV5-4 and TRBJ1-6; D perhaps matches TRBD1 (5 bases). In germline, CDR1 is SGHNT, CDR2 YYREEE (reference sequence). The CDR3 is made up of 14 amino acids. The germline V and J ends were trimmed by 0 bases and 10 bases, with 11 bases remaining between them. CDR3 sequence (DNA): TGTGCCAGCAGCTTGGCTGGGGGGAAATCACCCCTCCACTTT. It translates to CASSLAGGKSPLHF. The whole variable domain, remainder taken from reference TRBV5-4 and TRBJ1-6, is ETGVTQSPTHLIKTRGQQVTLRCSSQSGHNTVSWYQQALGQGPQFIFQYYREEENGRGNFPPRFSGLQFPNYSSELNVNALELDDSALYLCASSLAGGKSPLHFGNGTRLTVT.

This sequence joins TRBV6-6 and TRBJ2-7, with D hard to call. CDR1 and CDR2 (germline): MNHNY, SVGAGI (reference sequence). With 0 bases removed from V and 4 bases from J, the gap between germline ends came to 4 bases. The CDR3 is 12 amino acids. CDR3 sequence: CASSYSSYEQYV. The CDR3 DNA reads as TGTGCCAGCAGTTACTCGAGTTACGAGCAGTACGTC.

As to this clone: The sample has other DNA sequences that encode this CDR3 too. This chain connects TRBV18 to TRBJ1-4, with no clear D. V shed 2 bases and J shed 4 bases, with 5 bases lying between them. Germline V gene data show CDR1 as KGHSH and CDR2 as LQKENI. The CDR3 is 13 residues long. CDR3 region: CASSPSGNEKLFF. As DNA, the CDR3 is TGTGCCAGCTCACCATCGGGTAATGAAAAACTGTTTTTT.

This clone was detected a few times. This chain uses TRBV19 with TRBJ1-1; TRBD1 matches 10 bases. This CDR3 is 14 amino acids long. V lost 7 bases and J lost 5; bases outside the gene matches: 7. The germline V gene has CDR1 LNHDA and CDR2 SQIVND (reference sequence). The DNA of the CDR3 is TGTGCCAGTACCCGACAGGGGGCGCTGACTGAAGCTTTCTTT. It is translated as CASTRQGALTEAFF.

The chain carries TRBV30 and TRBJ1-2, with D unresolved. With 3 bases removed from V and 4 bases from J, the gap between germline ends came to 15 bases. Germline assignment: CDR1 GTSNPN and CDR2 SVGIG (reference sequence). This CDR3 comprises 14 residues. CDR3 in amino acids: CAWRGGPSLYGYTF. CDR3 nucleotides: TGTGCCTGGAGGGGAGGACCTTCCCTCTATGGCTACACCTTC.

The V call is TRBV28, the J call TRBJ2-1; D is perhaps TRBD2 (5 bases). Germline CDR1 reads MDHEN; CDR2 reads SYDVKM. The CDR3 has 16 amino acids. The V end lost 6 bases, the J end lost 1 base, and 16 bases lay between the germline ends. The CDR3 spells CASSWEYGSSYNEQFF. In DNA, the CDR3 is TGTGCCAGCAGCTGGGAGTATGGATCTTCCTACAATGAGCAGTTCTTC.

V usage is TRBV7-2 and J usage is TRBJ2-3, with TRBD2 identical over 7 bases. J gave up 8 bases and V 2 bases, and 16 bases lay outside the gene matches. Per germline, CDR1 SGHTA and CDR2 FQGNSA. The CDR3 totals 17 residues. CDR3 sequence reads: CASSLLRAASGMTTQYF. CDR3 nucleotide sequence: TGTGCCAGCAGCTTATTGAGAGCGGCGAGCGGGATGACTACGCAGTATTTT.